This entry lists 30 T cell receptor beta chains sequenced from one sample in a study of blood T cell repertoires in COVID-19. The table came from immunoSEQ multiplex PCR; TCRdb's copy has only in-frame clones and leaves some out. Of approximately 500,000 clones listed, 88% are singletons. Sequencing input: PBMCs or T cells enriched from blood (not recorded which). The origin of the receptors is a woman aged 40 to 50 who had recovered from COVID-19.

J is TRBJ2-7 and V is TRBV18, with TRBD1 as a possible D gene (5 bases). The CDR3 spans 15 residues. CDR1 is KGHSH and CDR2 is LQKENI in the germline V gene. Deletions cut 3 bases from V and 6 bases from J, with 18 bases between. The CDR3, as DNA: TGTGCCAGCTCACCGGGCAGGACGGACATTTCCGAGCAGTACTTC. This sequence encodes CASSPGRTDISEQYF.

This clone was seen a few times. V is TRBV4-3 and J is TRBJ2-1, with TRBD1 identical over 12 bases. V shed 1 base and J 7 bases; nucleotides not matched to a gene: 5. The CDR3 has 16 amino acids. Germline V gene lookup returns CDR1 LGHNA and CDR2 YSLEER. In nucleotides, the CDR3 is TGCGCCAGCAGCCAAGTAGGGGACAGGGGGCGGAATGAGCAGTTCTTC. Amino acids: CASSQVGDRGRNEQFF.

The chain is built from TRBV5-1 and TRBJ1-2, with D maybe TRBD1 (5 bases). This CDR3 is built from 13 residues. Per germline, CDR1 SGHRS and CDR2 YFSETQ. The V end was cut by 6 bases, the J end by 4 bases, with 13 bases between. The CDR3 region is CASTRPGVYGYTF. The CDR3 region has the DNA TGCGCCAGCACCCGACCGGGGGTCTATGGCTACACCTTC. Full variable domain (outside the CDR3, taken from reference TRBV5-1 and TRBJ1-2): KAGVTQTPRYLIKTRGQQVTLSCSPISGHRSVSWYQQTPGQGLQFLFEYFSETQRNKGNFPGRFSGRQFSNSRSEMNVSTLELGDSALYLCASTRPGVYGYTFGSGTRLTVV.

The rearrangement joins TRBV6-1 to TRBJ1-1; TRBD1 is a possible D gene (6 bases). The CDR3 runs to 15 residues. Trimming pared 0 bases from V and 7 bases from J, leaving 15 bases between. CDR1 is MNHNS, CDR2 SASEGT, per germline. The CDR3 is CASSEAVSGDGEAFF. CDR3 bases: TGTGCCAGCAGTGAAGCGGTTTCAGGGGATGGTGAAGCTTTCTTT.

The V and J genes are TRBV6-6 and TRBJ2-1; 9 bases map to TRBD2. Germline V CDR1 and CDR2: MNHNY, SVGAGI (reference sequence). The CDR3 has 18 residues. V was clipped by 5 bases and J by 6 bases; unmatched bases: 17. CDR3 sequence (DNA): TGTGCCAGCAGTCTTACTATTATAGCGGGAGCGGGATCCAATGAGCAGTTCTTC. Translation gives CASSLTIIAGAGSNEQFF.

V is TRBV20-1 and J is TRBJ1-1; D gene ambiguous. Germline V CDR1 and CDR2: DFQATT, SNEGSKA (reference sequence). V lost 5 bases, J lost 5 bases, and 9 bases lay in between. The CDR3 has 11 amino acids. The CDR3 nucleotides read TGCAGTGCTGCAGACTGGACTGAAGCTTTCTTT. It codes for CSAADWTEAFF.

The rearrangement links TRBV5-1 to TRBJ2-7; TRBD1 matches at 7 bases. The CDR3 has 15 residues. CDR1 is SGHRS and CDR2 is YFSETQ in the germline V gene. Trimming at V came to 4 bases and at J to 2 bases, leaving 9 bases not matched to a gene. CDR3 coding DNA: TGCGCCAGCAGCCCTCAAGGACAGGCAACCTACGAGCAGTACTTC. Protein product: CASSPQGQATYEQYF.

V usage is TRBV12-5 and J usage is TRBJ2-7, with a weak D call TRBD2 (6 bases). This CDR3 has 14 amino acids. V was cut by 5 bases and J by 3 bases, with 14 bases left in between. Per the germline V gene, CDR1 is LGHNT and CDR2 is FRNRAP. In DNA form, the CDR3 reads TGTGCTAGTGGTATTAGCGGTAGCTACTACGAGCAGTACTTC. This sequence encodes CASGISGSYYEQYF. Using reference TRBV12-5 and TRBJ2-7 for the parts outside the CDR3, the full variable domain is DARVTQTPRHKVTEMGQEVTMRCQPILGHNTVFWYRQTMMQGLELLAYFRNRAPLDDSGMPKDRFSAEMPDATLATLKIQPSEPRDSAVYFCASGISGSYYEQYFGPGTRLTVT.

CDR3: CASSLRYSLSSGNTIYF. DNA of the CDR3: TGCGCCAGCAGCTTGCGGTACTCGTTAAGCTCTGGAAACACCATATATTTT. This sequence joins TRBV5-1 and TRBJ1-3; no clear D gene. V lost 1 base and J lost 0, with 14 bases in between. CDR3 size: 17 residues. Germline CDR1 is SGHRS and CDR2 is YFSETQ.

The chain uses TRBV15 and TRBJ1-5; D ambiguous. Germline CDR1 and CDR2: LNHNV and YYDKDF (reference sequence). The ends were cut back, 1 base at V and 11 bases at J, with 12 bases in the middle. CDR3 length: 13 amino acids. The CDR3 loop reads CATSRGRVLAQHF. The CDR3 DNA is TGTGCCACCAGCAGAGGCCGGGTCTTGGCCCAGCATTTT.

This chain uses TRBV5-6 with TRBJ1-2, with D possibly matching TRBD1 (6 bases). Between the trimmed V and J ends, which lost 4 bases and 2 bases, there was a span of 15 bases. The CDR3 is 15 residues long. Germline values: CDR1 SGHDT, CDR2 YYEEEE. The CDR3 sequence: CASSRQGRANYGYTF. The CDR3 DNA follows: TGTGCCAGCAGCCGTCAGGGGAGGGCGAACTATGGCTACACCTTC.

The CDR3 here is CASGLVIWREVPMNTEAFF. CDR3 nucleotide sequence: TGTGCTAGTGGTTTGGTAATTTGGAGGGAAGTACCCATGAACACTGAAGCTTTCTTT. The J gene is TRBJ1-1, the V gene TRBV12-5; D is ambiguous. Germline V gene data show CDR1 as LGHNT and CDR2 as FRNRAP. V lost 0 bases, J lost 0 bases, and 20 bases lay in between. The CDR3 extends over 19 amino acids. The variable domain in full, with the rest retrieved from reference TRBV12-5 and TRBJ1-1, is DARVTQTPRHKVTEMGQEVTMRCQPILGHNTVFWYRQTMMQGLELLAYFRNRAPLDDSGMPKDRFSAEMPDATLATLKIQPSEPRDSAVYFCASGLVIWREVPMNTEAFFGQGTRLTVV.

This chain connects TRBV3-1 (or the pseudogene TRBV3-2) to TRBJ2-2, with 8 positions matching TRBD2. In germline, CDR1 is LGHDT, CDR2 YNNKEL (reference sequence). Trimming took 4 bases from V and 4 from J; bases not matched to a gene: 8. The CDR3 loop spans 16 amino acids. This CDR3 reads CASSPTGGGGTGELFF. CDR3 DNA: TGTGCCAGCAGCCCAACGGGAGGGGGGGGCACCGGGGAGCTGTTTTTT.

This sequence joins TRBV11-3 and TRBJ2-7; 10 nucleotides match TRBD2. Germline loops: CDR1 SGHNT, CDR2 YENEEA. The length of the CDR3 is 16 residues. V dropped 5 bases and J dropped 8; count of bases not matched to a gene: 15. The CDR3 DNA reads as TGTGCCAGCAGCGAGGCGGGACTAGCGAGTACCGTTAAGCAGTACTTC. As protein: CASSEAGLASTVKQYF.

The CDR3 reads CATSRGYSQNTEAFF. CDR3 bases: TGTGCCACCAGCAGAGGTTACAGTCAGAACACTGAAGCTTTCTTT. The chain combines TRBV15 with TRBJ1-1; D unresolved. V was cut by 1 base and J by 1 base, with 10 bases left in between. Germline CDR1 reads LNHNV; CDR2 reads YYDKDF (reference sequence). The CDR3 has 15 amino acids.

J is TRBJ1-4 and V is TRBV10-3; perhaps TRBD1 as D (5 bases). The V end lost 7 bases, the J end lost 8 bases, and 17 bases lay between the germline ends. The CDR3 loop spans 14 amino acids. Per the germline V gene, CDR1 is ENHRY and CDR2 is SYGVKD. The CDR3 spells CAITPGGYGEKLFF. DNA for the CDR3: TGTGCCATCACCCCGGGGGGTTACGGCGAAAAACTGTTTTTT.

This clone was counted a single time. The V call is TRBV21-1, the J call TRBJ1-2. TRBV21-1 is classified as a pseudogene. The CDR3 runs to 14 residues. This chain's CDR3 is CASSQWRVDYGYTF. CDR3 DNA: TGTGCCTCCTCACAATGGCGGGTAGACTATGGCTACACCTTC.

This clone came up once. The rearrangement uses TRBV7-9 and TRBJ2-1, with D perhaps TRBD1 (5 bases). This CDR3 region has 19 residues. Germline CDR1 SEHNR, CDR2 FQNEAQ (reference sequence). Trimming took off 2 bases at V and 1 base at J, with 21 bases between the two ends. For the CDR3, the DNA is TGTGCCAGCAGCTTACTTTTAGGGGCTACCACCACATCCTACAATGAGCAGTTCTTC. This sequence encodes CASSLLLGATTTSYNEQFF.

This chain uses TRBV6-5 with TRBJ1-2, with 9 bases lining up with TRBD1. Germline trimming cut 5 bases from V and 5 bases from J; bases unmatched to any gene: 6. The CDR3 loop spans 14 amino acids. Germline V CDR1 and CDR2: MNHEY, SVGAGI. The CDR3 protein is CASSPWGQGYGYTF. DNA for the CDR3: TGTGCCAGCAGTCCGTGGGGACAGGGATATGGCTACACCTTC.

J is TRBJ2-2 and V is TRBV19; 7 bases map to TRBD1. This CDR3 contains 16 residues. Germline values: CDR1 LNHDA, CDR2 SQIVND (reference sequence). Germline trimming cut 7 bases from V and 4 bases from J; bases unmatched to any gene: 12. CDR3 nucleotides: TGTGCCAGTACCATTGACAGGGCCCGGAGCACCGGGGAGCTGTTTTTT. It encodes CASTIDRARSTGELFF.

The chain joins TRBV27 to TRBJ2-7; 16 bases align to TRBD2. Per the germline V gene, CDR1 is MNHEY and CDR2 is SMNVEV (reference sequence). V lost 4 bases to trimming and J lost 2 bases; unmatched junction nucleotides: 8. The CDR3 is 18 amino acids. The CDR3 sequence: CASSSRAGTSGRAYEQYF. The CDR3 region has the DNA TGTGCCAGCAGTTCAAGGGCGGGGACTAGCGGGAGGGCCTACGAGCAGTACTTC.

This clone has only one observation. The rearrangement joins TRBV7-2 to TRBJ2-7; 7 bases line up with TRBD1. The CDR3 consists of 14 residues. Germline V lookup: CDR1 SGHTA, CDR2 FQGNSA. The V gene end was trimmed by 3 bases and the J gene end by 6 bases; junction bases not matched to a gene: 8. CDR3 DNA: TGTGCCAGCAGCTTCTCGACAGGGAATGGCGAGCAGTACTTC. It encodes CASSFSTGNGEQYF. The variable domain in full, with the rest retrieved from reference TRBV7-2 and TRBJ2-7, is GAGVSQSPSNKVTEKGKDVELRCDPISGHTALYWYRQSLGQGLEFLIYFQGNSAPDKSGLPSDRFSAERTGGSVSTLTIQRTQQEDSAVYLCASSFSTGNGEQYFGPGTRLTVT.

The rearrangement uses TRBV11-2 and TRBJ2-7, with D unresolved. The V gene lost 3 bases and the J gene lost 3 bases, with 9 bases spanning the gap. This CDR3 comprises 13 residues. Germline CDR1 reads SGHAT; CDR2 reads FQNNGV. As DNA, the CDR3 is TGTGCCAGCAGCTTGGGCCCCATCTACGAGCAGTACTTC. Its protein product is CASSLGPIYEQYF. Variable domain in full (rest from reference TRBV11-2 and TRBJ2-7): EAGVAQSPRYKIIEKRQSVAFWCNPISGHATLYWYQQILGQGPKLLIQFQNNGVVDDSQLPKDRFSAERLKGVDSTLKIQPAKLEDSAVYLCASSLGPIYEQYFGPGTRLTVT.

In its sample, this clone was seen a few times. This rearrangement joins TRBV6-1 to TRBJ1-1, with 10 positions matching TRBD1. Per the germline V gene, CDR1 is MNHNS and CDR2 is SASEGT. V gave up 7 bases and J gave up 0 bases; unmatched junction bases: 5. The CDR3 is 15 amino acids. CDR3 region: CASTSGQGLNTEAFF. The CDR3 nucleotides are TGTGCCAGCACCTCGGGACAGGGGCTGAACACTGAAGCTTTCTTT.

The chain combines TRBV7-6 with TRBJ2-2; 9 bases agree with TRBD2. The CDR3 runs 17 residues. Trimming cost V 2 bases and J 7 bases; bases outside gene matches: 11. From germline, CDR1 is SGHVS and CDR2 FNYEAQ. The CDR3 spells CASSLTVLAGGHGELFF. The CDR3 DNA is TGTGCCAGCAGCTTAACCGTTCTCGCGGGAGGGCACGGGGAGCTGTTTTTT. The complete variable domain, with remaining parts taken from reference TRBV7-6 and TRBJ2-2, reads GAGVSQSPRYKVTKRGQDVALRCDPISGHVSLYWYRQALGQGPEFLTYFNYEAQQDKSGLPNDRFSAERPEGSISTLTIQRTEQRDSAMYRCASSLTVLAGGHGELFFGEGSRLTVL.

The chain joins TRBV4-3 to TRBJ2-2; 13 positions match TRBD2. CDR1 and CDR2 (germline): LGHNA, YSLEER. The trim removed 4 bases at V and 5 bases at J, leaving 10 bases unmatched. The CDR3 runs to 18 residues. CDR3 sequence: CASSRFGLAGAGTGELFF. CDR3 DNA sequence: TGCGCCAGCAGCCGATTCGGACTAGCGGGAGCGGGTACCGGGGAGCTGTTTTTT.

J is TRBJ1-1 and V is TRBV6-5; D may be TRBD1 (5 bases). CDR1 is MNHEY and CDR2 is SVGAGI in the germline V gene. Trimming left V 2 bases short and J 6 bases short, with 10 bases between. There are 13 residues in the CDR3. The CDR3 is CASSYVGPAEAFF. The CDR3 DNA reads TGTGCCAGCAGTTACGTGGGGCCCGCTGAAGCTTTCTTT.

This clone was picked up one time. The chain is built from TRBV4-1 and TRBJ1-3; D gene ambiguous. From germline, CDR1 is MGHRA and CDR2 YSYEKL. V lost 2 bases and J 4 bases, leaving 9 bases between the germline ends. The CDR3 consists of 14 residues. The CDR3 nucleotides read TGCGCCAGCAGCCAAAATAACCTAGGAAACACCATATATTTT. Translated, it gives CASSQNNLGNTIYF.

The chain has TRBV7-9 and TRBJ2-6; D is ambiguous. The length of the CDR3 is 12 residues. Trimming removed 3 bases from V and 12 bases from J, with 9 bases in between. Germline lookup yields CDR1 SEHNR and CDR2 FQNEAQ (reference sequence). CDR3 in DNA: TGTGCCAGCAGCTTGATCACCAGCGTCCTGACTTTC. This translates into CASSLITSVLTF.

V is TRBV3-1 (or the pseudogene TRBV3-2) and J is TRBJ2-2; no firm D call. The CDR3 runs 12 residues. Germline CDR1 LGHDT, CDR2 YNNKEL (reference sequence). V was cut by 4 bases and J by 6 bases, with 6 bases left in between. The DNA for the CDR3 is TGTGCCAGCAGCCCATCGGCCGGGGAGCTGTTTTTT. Encoded protein: CASSPSAGELFF.